A single sample is the source of the 9 T cell receptor beta chains below, sequenced in a study of T cell repertoires in cytomegalovirus infection (dated by TCRdb to the late 2010s). TCRdb lists the instrument as Illumina HiSeq 1500. TCRdb reprocessed the public reads (quality trimming at Q25 with fastp, clone calling with MiXCR) and kept in-frame beta chains. For every CDR3 protein sequence, its rows merge into one entry that carries the most common genes and DNA. A total of more than 500,000 distinct CDR3 sequences appear in this sample, about 17% of them only once. About 24% of the sample is taken by the ten largest. The source material was CD8+ T cells from PBMCs. Receptors originate from a human donor in good health (CMV status not recorded). Some clones in this sample may be carry-over from other donors' samples.

This clonotype was observed many times. This rearrangement joins TRBV28 to TRBJ1-2; the D gene is possibly TRBD1 (6 bases). Germline V gene sequence: CDR1 MDHEN, CDR2 SYDVKM. V was clipped by 5 bases and J by 4 bases, with 20 bases between them. This CDR3 has 16 residues. The CDR3 DNA is TGTGCCAGCAGTCCCATTCCGGCGGGGGCAGGCTATGGCTACACCTTC. The encoded protein is CASSPIPAGAGYGYTF.

The chain has TRBV13 and TRBJ2-4; perhaps TRBD2 as D (5 bases). Trimming stripped 4 bases from V and 2 bases from J, with 12 bases between. Per the germline V gene, CDR1 is PRHDT and CDR2 is FYEKMQ (reference sequence). The CDR3 contains 15 residues. CDR3 residues: CASSSRDYSKNIQYF. CDR3 sequence (DNA): TGTGCCAGCAGCTCCCGTGACTATTCCAAAAACATTCAGTACTTC. The full variable domain, with the rest looked up from reference TRBV13 and TRBJ2-4, is AAGVIQSPRHLIKEKRETATLKCYPIPRHDTVYWYQQGPGQDPQFLISFYEKMQSDKGSIPDRFSAQQFSDYHSELNMSSLELGDSALYFCASSSRDYSKNIQYFGAGTRLSVL.

Many counts were recorded for this clonotype. V gene TRBV7-8 combines with J gene TRBJ2-2, with a possible D match to TRBD1 (6 bases). Germline V gives CDR1 SGHVS, CDR2 FQNEAQ. Trimming took off 1 base at V and 3 bases at J, with 21 bases between the two ends. This CDR3 comprises 19 residues. The CDR3 DNA follows: TGTGCCAGCAGCTTAGGGGTATGGCAGGGGTTATCGGACACCGGGGAGCTGTTTTTT. Its protein is CASSLGVWQGLSDTGELFF.

Many counts were recorded for this clonotype. The CDR3 DNA follows: TGTGCCAGCAGCTCGACCGGGACAAAGAACTATGGCTACACCTTC. Translation: CASSSTGTKNYGYTF. V is TRBV7-9 and J is TRBJ1-2; D possibly corresponds to TRBD1 (6 bases). Trimming left V 4 bases short and J 2 bases short, with 14 bases between. The CDR3 is 15 amino acids. CDR1 is SEHNR and CDR2 is FQNEAQ in the germline V gene (reference sequence).

The chain is built from TRBV20-1 and TRBJ2-7, with TRBD2 identical over 7 bases. V dropped 8 bases and J dropped 1; count of bases not matched to a gene: 8. Germline V CDR1 and CDR2: DFQATT, SNEGSKA (reference sequence). The CDR3 contains 13 residues. The CDR3 loop reads CSFLADISYEQYF. The CDR3 DNA is TGCAGTTTCCTAGCGGATATATCCTACGAGCAGTACTTC.

This clonotype was found many times. This chain connects TRBV27 to TRBJ2-7, with 11 bases lining up with TRBD2. From germline, CDR1 is MNHEY and CDR2 SMNVEV (reference sequence). The CDR3 has 16 residues. The ends lost 1 base at V and 2 bases at J; junction bases unmatched: 4. CDR3 loop: CASSLWASGRPYEQYF. In nucleotides, the CDR3 is TGTGCCAGCAGTTTATGGGCTAGCGGGAGGCCCTACGAGCAGTACTTC.

The chain has TRBV14 and TRBJ2-2, with 7 bases lining up with TRBD2. CDR1 is SGHDN, CDR2 FVKESK, per germline. CDR3 length equals 17 residues. The ends lost 0 bases at V and 0 bases at J; junction bases unmatched: 4. The DNA of the CDR3 is TGTGCCAGCAGCCAAGACTGGGCGGGGGCGAACACCGGGGAGCTGTTTTTT. Its protein product is CASSQDWAGANTGELFF.

This clonotype was counted at least ten times. V is TRBV7-9 and J is TRBJ2-1; 7 positions agree with TRBD1. V dropped 5 bases and J dropped 0; count of bases not matched to a gene: 7. The CDR3 has 16 residues. Germline CDR1 SEHNR, CDR2 FQNEAQ (reference sequence). DNA of the CDR3: TGTGCCAGCAGCCGAGGGACAGCTAGCTCCTACAATGAGCAGTTCTTC. Its translation is CASSRGTASSYNEQFF.

The chain links TRBV19 to TRBJ2-7; TRBD1 is a possible D gene (5 bases). V was cut by 5 bases and J by 0 bases, with 11 bases left in between. This CDR3 comprises 14 residues. Germline assignment: CDR1 LNHDA and CDR2 SQIVND (reference sequence). CDR3 protein: CASSEDTSSYEQYF. For the CDR3, the DNA is TGTGCCAGTAGTGAGGACACGAGCTCCTACGAGCAGTACTTC. Full variable domain (missing parts from reference TRBV19 and TRBJ2-7): DGGITQSPKYLFRKEGQNVTLSCEQNLNHDAMYWYRQDPGQGLRLIYYSQIVNDFQKGDIAEGYSVSREKKESFPLTVTSAQKNPTAFYLCASSEDTSSYEQYFGPGTRLTVT.